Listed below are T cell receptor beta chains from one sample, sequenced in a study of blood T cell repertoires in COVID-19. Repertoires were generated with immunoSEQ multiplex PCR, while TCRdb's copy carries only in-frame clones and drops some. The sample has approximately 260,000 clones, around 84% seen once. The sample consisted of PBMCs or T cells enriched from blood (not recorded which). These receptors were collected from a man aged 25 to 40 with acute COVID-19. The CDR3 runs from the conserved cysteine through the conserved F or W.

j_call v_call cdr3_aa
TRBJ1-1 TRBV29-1 CSVDGQGANEAFF
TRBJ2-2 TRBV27 CASRLGLAGEYGELFF
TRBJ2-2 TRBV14 CASSQERGTGELFF
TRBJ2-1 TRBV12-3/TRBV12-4 CASSQGNEQFF
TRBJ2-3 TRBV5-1 CASSLARGTDTQYF
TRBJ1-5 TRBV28 CASGSLGGAGQPQHF
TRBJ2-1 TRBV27 CASSRLGGSVGEQFF
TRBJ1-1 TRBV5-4 CASSPEVGASPGGFF
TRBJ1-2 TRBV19 CASSRGFGGSNYGYTF
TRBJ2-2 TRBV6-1 CASSEVDRRRGRFTGELFF
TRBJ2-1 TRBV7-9 CASAGWVAVNNEQFF
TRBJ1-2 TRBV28 CASRSTFNYGYTF
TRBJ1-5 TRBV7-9 CASSPTTENQPQHF
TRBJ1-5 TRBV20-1 CSASAGSSNQPQHF
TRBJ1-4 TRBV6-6 CASSPTGTGLSANEKLFF
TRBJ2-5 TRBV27 CASSPGGRVETQYF
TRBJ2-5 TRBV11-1 CASSLGGSAETQYF
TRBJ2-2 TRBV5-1 CASSTPGQGFIGELFF
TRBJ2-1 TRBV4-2 CASVGPSPYNEQFF
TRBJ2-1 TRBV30 CAWSLSVRPLGNEQFF
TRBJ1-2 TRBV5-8 CASSFNPGSGYTF
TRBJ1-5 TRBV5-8 CASSRGTGWQPQHF
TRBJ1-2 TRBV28 CASSLVGANYGYTF
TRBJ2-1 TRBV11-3 CASSSLLGQGAGNEQFF
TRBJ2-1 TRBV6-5 CAPLPTGNNEQFF
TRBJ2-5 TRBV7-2 CASSLDAGEETQYF
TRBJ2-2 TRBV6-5 CASSSETSGNTGELFF
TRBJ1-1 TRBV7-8 CASSPSGRVTEAFF
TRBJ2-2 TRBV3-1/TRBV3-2 CASSQVELAGDTGELFF
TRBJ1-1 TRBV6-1 CASSEFRGMNTEAFF
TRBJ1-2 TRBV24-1 CATSRDTINYGYTF
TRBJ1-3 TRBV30 CAWGFQGLGNTIYF
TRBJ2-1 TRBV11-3 CASSGGTSEYNEQFF
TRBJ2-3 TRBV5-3 CARSLRTSGGADTQYF
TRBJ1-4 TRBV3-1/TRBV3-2 CASSRGQLNEKLFF
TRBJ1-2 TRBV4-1 CASSQIRSAPDRGDGYTF
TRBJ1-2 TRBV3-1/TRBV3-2 CASSSDRAGGYTF
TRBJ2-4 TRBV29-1 CSVRRTSGGPSGIQYF
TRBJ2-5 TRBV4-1 CASSQDSRTSGPGTQYF
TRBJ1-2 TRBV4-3 CASSHSGQRYGYTF
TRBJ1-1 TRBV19 CASRPRDRATEAFF
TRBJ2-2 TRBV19 CASSLLRAGGNGELFF